These 18 T cell receptor beta chains came from one sample sequenced in a study of cytomegalovirus exposure and HLA in healthy donors. The PCR had 60 Vbeta and 13 Jbeta primers. The repertoire was sequenced with immunoSEQ multiplex PCR; TCRdb's copy has only in-frame clones and lacks some. The sample holds fewer than 120,000 clones, over 60% seen once. The sequenced sample was PBMCs. The receptors were gathered from a woman in her sixties in good health and CMV-seropositive.

The chain joins TRBV28 to TRBJ2-1; weak D call: TRBD1 (6 bases). Germline assignment: CDR1 MDHEN and CDR2 SYDVKM. This CDR3 has 15 residues. The V and J ends lost 6 bases and 3 bases respectively, with 15 bases between them. CDR3 amino acids: CASSLVQGSYNEQFF. Here the CDR3 DNA reads TGTGCCAGCAGCCTGGTGCAGGGGAGCTACAATGAGCAGTTCTTC.

The V and J genes are TRBV5-4 and TRBJ1-4, with D perhaps matching TRBD1 (6 bases). Trimming pared 4 bases from V and 5 bases from J, leaving 9 bases between. The length of the CDR3 is 13 residues. Germline assignment: CDR1 SGHNT and CDR2 YYREEE (reference sequence). The DNA for the CDR3 is TGTGCCAGCAGCGTGGACAGAAATGAAAAACTGTTTTTT. It translates to CASSVDRNEKLFF.

This clone has just one count. The chain couples TRBV5-1 to TRBJ1-2; 7 positions match TRBD1. Germline V CDR1 and CDR2: SGHRS, YFSETQ. The CDR3 extends over 14 amino acids. J gave up 7 bases and V 4 bases, and 10 bases lay outside the gene matches. The CDR3 nucleotides are TGCGCCAGCAGCACAGAGAACAGGGGAACTGGCTACACCTTC. It encodes CASSTENRGTGYTF.

For this clone: At one boundary the junction diverges from the germline segment, which might be a read error. The chain has TRBV28 and TRBJ1-2; a possible D gene is TRBD1 (6 bases). Germline values: CDR1 MDHEN, CDR2 SYDVKM. This CDR3 contains 14 residues. The CDR3 DNA reads as TGTGCCAGCAGTTCTCCGGGACACCCATTCTTCTATGATTTC. This sequence encodes CASSSPGHPFFYDF.

This chain links TRBV2 with TRBJ1-1; the D is unclear. The germline V gene has CDR1 SNHLY and CDR2 FYNNEI. V gave up 1 base and J gave up 10 bases, with 10 bases separating them. The CDR3 has 12 residues. CDR3 coding DNA: TGTGCCAGCAGTGAAGGGAGGGTCGCAGCTTTCTTT. Translation: CASSEGRVAAFF. Based on the CDR3 plus reference TRBV2 and TRBJ1-1, the full variable domain is EPEVTQTPSHQVTQMGQEVILRCVPISNHLYFYWYRQILGQKVEFLVSFYNNEISEKSEIFDDQFSVERPDGSNFTLKIRSTKLEDSAMYFCASSEGRVAAFFGQGTRLTVV.

About this clone itself: Other nucleotide sequences from this sample produce the same CDR3. J is TRBJ2-2 and V is TRBV11-3; D may be TRBD2 (6 bases). The ends were cut back, 6 bases at V and 4 bases at J, with 18 bases in the middle. This CDR3 is 16 amino acids long. In germline, CDR1 is SGHNT, CDR2 YENEEA. The CDR3 DNA reads TGTGCCAGCAGTCGAGGGGAGGCGGCGGGCACCGGGGAGCTGTTTTTT. Protein sequence: CASSRGEAAGTGELFF.

The chain couples TRBV7-3 to TRBJ2-3; the match to TRBD2 covers 8 bases. Germline-derived CDR1 and CDR2 are SGHTA and FQGTGA. This CDR3 region has 14 residues. The J segment lost 4 bases and the V segment lost 5 bases, leaving 5 bases of the junction unmatched. Here the CDR3 reads CASSQAGAADTQYF. The CDR3 DNA sequence: TGTGCCAGCAGCCAAGCGGGAGCGGCAGATACGCAGTATTTT.

The CDR3 nucleotides are TGTGCCAGCAGTTCCCGGGACAGGGGGCTTTATGAGCCCCAGCATTTT. This encodes CASSSRDRGLYEPQHF. The V call is TRBV27, the J call TRBJ1-5; TRBD1 agrees at 12 bases. From germline, CDR1 is MNHEY and CDR2 SMNVEV (reference sequence). The CDR3 extends over 16 amino acids. V lost 4 bases to trimming and J lost 8 bases; unmatched junction nucleotides: 9.

This chain joins TRBV6-1 and TRBJ2-5; TRBD2 aligns across 7 bases. The J call may be wrong; the DNA end is better matched by TRBJ2-7. CDR3 size: 15 residues. The germline CDR1 and CDR2 sequences are MNHNS and SASEGT. The CDR3 is CASRSTAGLNYEQYF. For the CDR3, the DNA is TGTGCCAGCAGAAGTACAGCGGGATTGAACTACGAGCAGTACTTC.

V and J are TRBV10-3 and TRBJ2-1, with 8 bases lining up with TRBD2. CDR3 length equals 15 residues. Trimming at V came to 3 bases and at J to 8 bases, leaving 9 bases not matched to a gene. Germline CDR1 is ENHRY and CDR2 is SYGVKD. CDR3 sequence (DNA): TGTGCCATCAGTGATGGGGGGACTAGGTCCCATGAGCAGTTCTTC. Translating it yields CAISDGGTRSHEQFF.

This rearrangement joins TRBV28 to TRBJ2-3, with 7 bases fitting TRBD2. V lost 2 bases and J lost 2; bases outside the gene matches: 1. The CDR3 has 14 amino acids. Germline CDR1 MDHEN, CDR2 SYDVKM. As DNA, the CDR3 is TGTGCCAGCAGTTTAGCGGGAGACACAGATACGCAGTATTTT. Protein: CASSLAGDTDTQYF.

This clone was seen once. The germline gene is not matched at one end of the junction; a read error may be the cause. This sequence joins TRBV7-7 and TRBJ2-1, with D tentatively TRBD2 (7 bases). This CDR3 is 14 amino acids long. Germline CDR1 SSHAT, CDR2 FNYEAQ (reference sequence). CDR3: CASSLEGGFNEQFF. CDR3 coding DNA: TGTGCTAGCAGCTTAGAGGGGGGGTTCAATGAGCAGTTCTTC.

V usage is TRBV19 and J usage is TRBJ1-2; D remains unclear. V shed 5 bases and J shed 1 base, with 5 bases lying between them. From germline, CDR1 is LNHDA and CDR2 SQIVND (reference sequence). The CDR3 runs to 12 residues. The DNA for the CDR3 is TGTGCCAGTAGTCTGTATAACTATGGCTACACCTTC. Its translation: CASSLYNYGYTF.

The V call is TRBV6-5, the J call TRBJ1-1, with a tentative D call TRBD1 (6 bases). Trimming pared 5 bases from V and 7 bases from J, leaving 17 bases between. Germline CDR1 and CDR2: MNHEY and SVGAGI. This CDR3 region has 14 residues. CDR3 region: CASSELGTTNEAFF. CDR3 coding DNA: TGTGCCAGCAGTGAACTAGGGACAACAAATGAAGCTTTCTTT.

The gene calls are TRBV5-4 and TRBJ2-3; 11 bases fit TRBD2. V shed 2 bases and J 0 bases; nucleotides not matched to a gene: 5. The V gene's germline CDR1 is SGHNT and CDR2 YYREEE (reference sequence). This CDR3 is 17 amino acids long. CDR3: CASSFSLAGGSTDTQYF. Written as DNA, the CDR3 is TGTGCCAGCAGCTTCTCCCTAGCGGGAGGTAGCACAGATACGCAGTATTTT.

The sample holds one count of this clone. This rearrangement joins TRBV7-9 to TRBJ2-5; 9 positions agree with TRBD1. The DNA end lines up better with TRBJ2-7; the J call may be wrong. The CDR3 consists of 16 residues. The germline V gene encodes CDR1 SEHNR and CDR2 FQNEAQ (reference sequence). The CDR3 loop is CASSFAGMDRGNEQYF. The CDR3, as DNA: TGTGCCAGCAGCTTCGCGGGGATGGACAGGGGAAACGAGCAGTACTTC.

This chain links TRBV18 with TRBJ1-1; 7 bases are shared with TRBD1. The CDR3 consists of 15 residues. J lost 1 base, V lost 4 bases, and 6 bases had no gene match. Germline CDR1 and CDR2: KGHSH and LQKENI. This CDR3 reads CASSQGQVGNTEAFF. The CDR3 bases are TGTGCCAGCTCACAAGGACAGGTTGGGAACACTGAAGCTTTCTTT.

This chain links TRBV7-3 with TRBJ2-3; 7 bases align to TRBD2. V lost 5 bases to trimming and J lost 4 bases; unmatched junction nucleotides: 3. The germline gives CDR1 SGHTA, CDR2 FQGTGA. CDR3 length equals 13 residues. The CDR3 sequence: CASSPGGADTQYF. CDR3 nucleotides: TGTGCCAGCAGCCCTGGGGGGGCAGATACGCAGTATTTT.